Listed here are 32 T cell receptor beta chains from one sample, sequenced in a study of T cells in Graves' hyperthyroidism and ophthalmopathy. Amplified regions were TCR beta CDR3 sequences from RNA transcripts. With the HTBI primer set, the TCR CDR3 went through a first round of RT-PCR. TCRdb re-called the multiplex PCR reads with MiXCR, one entry per CDR3 protein. Of approximately 430,000 distinct CDR3 sequences listed, approximately 15% are singletons. The source material was blood. Receptor source: a woman aged 18-30 years with Graves' hyperthyroidism.

This clonotype was counted ten times or more. The rearrangement joins TRBV15 to TRBJ2-3; weak D call: TRBD2 (6 bases). Germline V gene data show CDR1 as LNHNV and CDR2 as YYDKDF (reference sequence). This CDR3 has 15 amino acids. V was trimmed by 5 bases and J by 2 bases, leaving 14 bases between them. CDR3: CATSQILDYTDTQYF. The CDR3 DNA is TGTGCCACCAGCCAAATCTTGGACTACACAGATACGCAGTATTTT. Complete variable domain (other parts from reference TRBV15 and TRBJ2-3): DAMVIQNPRYQVTQFGKPVTLSCSQTLNHNVMYWYQQKSSQAPKLLFHYYDKDFNNEADTPDNFQSRRPNTSFCFLDIRSPGLGDTAMYLCATSQILDYTDTQYFGPGTRLTVL.

This clonotype was picked up many times. The V call is TRBV15, the J call TRBJ2-1; TRBD1 agrees at 9 bases. V was pared by 3 bases and J by 4 bases, with 7 bases of the junction left unmatched. This CDR3 has 16 residues. Germline CDR1 LNHNV, CDR2 YYDKDF (reference sequence). In DNA, the CDR3 is TGTGCCACCAGCAGCACCAACAGGGGGCTTTACAATGAGCAGTTCTTC. As protein: CATSSTNRGLYNEQFF.

V usage is TRBV29-1 and J usage is TRBJ2-1, with D perhaps given as TRBD1 or TRBD2 (6 bases each). The germline V and J ends were trimmed by 5 bases and 12 bases, with 20 bases remaining between them. The CDR3 totals 13 residues. The germline gives CDR1 SQVTM, CDR2 ANQGSEA. CDR3 sequence (DNA): TGCAGCGTTACCGAACTCGTGGGGGGCTTGCAGTTCTTC. Translated: CSVTELVGGLQFF.

This clonotype was detected ten times or more. The V gene is TRBV5-1, the J gene TRBJ2-3, with D perhaps matching TRBD2 (5 bases). V was clipped by 4 bases and J by 2 bases, with 14 bases between them. Germline V gene sequence: CDR1 SGHRS, CDR2 YFSETQ. The CDR3 sequence is 15 residues long. The DNA of the CDR3 is TGCGCCAGCAGCATCACTGGACGGGACACAGATACGCAGTATTTT. It translates to CASSITGRDTDTQYF.

This clonotype was observed a handful of times. The chain uses TRBV6-1 and TRBJ2-3, with D perhaps TRBD2 (5 bases). The V and J ends lost 6 bases and 7 bases respectively, with 11 bases between them. The CDR3 is 12 amino acids. Germline-derived CDR1 and CDR2 are MNHNS and SASEGT. The DNA of the CDR3 is TGTGCCAGCAGCTCCGGAGGCAATACGCAGTATTTT. Translated, it gives CASSSGGNTQYF.

The rearrangement joins TRBV5-6 to TRBJ2-7, with D perhaps matching TRBD1 (6 bases). V was clipped by 4 bases and J by 7 bases, with 15 bases between them. This CDR3 is built from 13 residues. The V gene's germline CDR1 is SGHDT and CDR2 YYEEEE. The CDR3 is CASSISGTWEQYF. The CDR3 DNA follows: TGTGCCAGCAGCATTTCCGGGACATGGGAGCAGTACTTC.

V and J are TRBV7-9 and TRBJ1-2, with 9 bases matching TRBD1. Losses at the gene ends were 5 bases for V and 5 bases for J; bases not matched to a gene: 9. Germline lookup yields CDR1 SEHNR and CDR2 FQNEAQ (reference sequence). This CDR3 comprises 15 residues. The CDR3 spells CASSNGQGTVYGYTF. For the CDR3, the DNA is TGTGCCAGCAGCAACGGACAGGGGACAGTATATGGCTACACCTTC.

This clonotype came up many times. The rearrangement joins TRBV11-2 to TRBJ1-1; D not certain. Trimming pared 3 bases from V and 3 bases from J, leaving 8 bases between. CDR1 SGHAT and CDR2 FQNNGV come from the germline V gene. The CDR3 contains 13 residues. CDR3 bases: TGTGCCAGCAGCTTTGGGCCAGACACTGAAGCTTTCTTT. Amino acid sequence: CASSFGPDTEAFF.

V usage is TRBV6-1 and J usage is TRBJ2-7; possibly TRBD1 for D (6 bases). V gave up 6 bases and J gave up 4 bases, with 19 bases separating them. Germline V gene data show CDR1 as MNHNS and CDR2 as SASEGT. The CDR3 spans 15 residues. This CDR3 is CASSPRGNTLYEQYF. The CDR3 DNA reads TGTGCCAGCAGCCCCAGGGGCAATACACTTTACGAGCAGTACTTC.

This clonotype was observed at least ten times. The CDR3 region is CASSQGTSYYNEQFF. The CDR3 bases are TGTGCCAGCAGCCAAGGGACCAGTTACTACAATGAGCAGTTCTTC. The V and J genes are TRBV3-1 and TRBJ2-1; D gene ambiguous. From germline, CDR1 is LGHDT and CDR2 YNNKEL (reference sequence). The CDR3 covers 15 residues. Trimming shortened V by 1 base and J by 3 bases, and 10 bases separated the two germline ends.

This clonotype was detected ten times or more. DNA of the CDR3: TGTGCCAGCAGCTTAGGGTCAGGACAAGAGGGACAGCCCCAGCATTTT. This sequence encodes CASSLGSGQEGQPQHF. This sequence joins TRBV7-2 and TRBJ1-5; D is perhaps TRBD1 (5 bases). V was cut by 1 base and J by 7 bases, with 17 bases left in between. Germline V lookup: CDR1 SGHTA, CDR2 FQGNSA. The length of the CDR3 is 16 residues.

This clonotype was counted a single time. A much larger clone sits a single nucleotide away, making a read error possible. The chain recombines TRBV7-2 with TRBJ1-1, with D unclear. This CDR3 contains 16 residues. CDR1 is SGHTA, CDR2 FQGNSA, per germline. The CDR3 protein is CVSSFRRSPRNTEAFF. For the CDR3, the DNA is TGTGTCAGCAGCTTCCGGAGGTCCCCCCGGAATACTGAAGCTTTCTTT.

The chain recombines TRBV5-1 with TRBJ2-1; either TRBD1 or TRBD2 may supply D (5 bases each). Germline lookup yields CDR1 SGHRS and CDR2 YFSETQ. The V end lost 1 base, the J end lost 6 bases, and 14 bases lay between the germline ends. The CDR3 totals 15 residues. For the CDR3, the DNA is TGCGCCAGCAGCTTGACCCAGGGACCCCGCAATGAGCAGTTCTTC. This gives the protein CASSLTQGPRNEQFF.

This clonotype showed up many times. The rearrangement joins TRBV2 to TRBJ1-5; D is perhaps TRBD1 (5 bases). Per germline, CDR1 SNHLY and CDR2 FYNNEI. This CDR3 is 15 amino acids long. Trimming stripped 4 bases from V and 0 bases from J, with 10 bases between. The DNA for the CDR3 is TGTGCCAGCAGTGGTAGGGGAAGTAGCAATCAGCCCCAGCATTTT. Translated: CASSGRGSSNQPQHF.

This clonotype was found many times. V and J are TRBV2 and TRBJ1-1; D is uncertain. The germline V and J ends were trimmed by 6 bases and 4 bases, with 18 bases remaining between them. The germline CDR1 and CDR2 sequences are SNHLY and FYNNEI. This CDR3 comprises 15 residues. CDR3 sequence reads: CASRLWQEIFTEAFF. The CDR3 DNA sequence: TGTGCCAGCAGGTTGTGGCAGGAAATCTTCACTGAAGCTTTCTTT.

The genes are TRBV4-1 and TRBJ2-7; D may correspond to TRBD1 or TRBD2 (5 bases each). V was pared by 0 bases and J by 5 bases, with 11 bases between. The CDR3 is 14 residues long. CDR1 and CDR2 from the germline V gene are MGHRA and YSYEKL. The CDR3 coding sequence is TGCGCCAGCAGCCAAGATAGTGAGGGGAACGAGCAGTACTTC. Translation: CASSQDSEGNEQYF.

The sample holds many counts of this clonotype. The V gene is TRBV13, the J gene TRBJ2-5, with D unresolved. Germline CDR1 reads PRHDT; CDR2 reads FYEKMQ (reference sequence). V was clipped by 5 bases and J by 4 bases, with 20 bases between them. This CDR3 region has 16 residues. Written as DNA, the CDR3 is TGTGCCAGCAGCCCCAGGAACAGCCGAGGCAGAGAGACCCAGTACTTC. Its protein product is CASSPRNSRGRETQYF.

The V gene is TRBV10-3, the J gene TRBJ1-5; D gene uncertain. The CDR3 length is 15 residues. V lost 2 bases, J lost 2 bases, and 10 bases lay in between. Per germline, CDR1 ENHRY and CDR2 SYGVKD. The CDR3, as DNA: TGTGCCATCAGTGAGAGGGAAAGGGGCAATCAGCCCCAGCATTTT. Protein: CAISERERGNQPQHF.

This chain links TRBV10-3 with TRBJ1-3, with 11 bases matching TRBD1. The CDR3 runs 14 residues. Germline V gene lookup returns CDR1 ENHRY and CDR2 SYGVKD. V gave up 4 bases and J gave up 4 bases; unmatched junction bases: 0. The CDR3 here is CAISGTGGGNTIYF. The CDR3, as DNA: TGTGCCATCAGTGGGACAGGGGGCGGAAACACCATATATTTT.

Ten or more counts support this clonotype. The V and J genes are TRBV6-2 or TRBV6-3 and TRBJ2-4; no reliable D call. The CDR3 totals 14 residues. Germline V gene data show CDR1 as MNHEY and CDR2 as SVGEGT. Trimming left V 7 bases short and J 0 bases short, with 10 bases between. The CDR3 bases are TGTGCCAGCAACCTACTGGGAGCCAAAAACATTCAGTACTTC. Its protein product is CASNLLGAKNIQYF.

This chain uses TRBV15 with TRBJ2-2, with 9 bases lining up with TRBD1. This CDR3 comprises 15 residues. CDR1 and CDR2 from the germline V gene are LNHNV and YYDKDF (reference sequence). Unmatched junction bases numbered 7, after V lost 5 bases and J lost 6 bases. The CDR3 DNA is TGTGCCACCAGCCCCCGGGACAGGGAATCCGGGGAGCTGTTTTTT. Translated, it gives CATSPRDRESGELFF. The complete variable domain, with remaining parts taken from reference TRBV15 and TRBJ2-2, reads DAMVIQNPRYQVTQFGKPVTLSCSQTLNHNVMYWYQQKSSQAPKLLFHYYDKDFNNEADTPDNFQSRRPNTSFCFLDIRSPGLGDTAMYLCATSPRDRESGELFFGEGSRLTVL.

In this sample, this clonotype turned up a few times. A read error may produce the germline difference seen at one junction end. V and J are TRBV20-1 and TRBJ2-7; TRBD1 matches 8 bases. Per the germline V gene, CDR1 is DFQATT and CDR2 is SNEGSKA (reference sequence). This CDR3 spans 15 amino acids. The CDR3 region is CSARDSNRGSSEQYF. The CDR3 DNA sequence: TGCAGTGCTAGAGATTCAAACAGGGGGTCCTCCGAGCAGTACTTC.

This clonotype was seen at least ten times. The chain has TRBV2 and TRBJ1-2; no definite D call. The germline gives CDR1 SNHLY, CDR2 FYNNEI. V was pared by 2 bases and J by 4 bases, with 17 bases between. The CDR3 covers 16 residues. CDR3 bases: TGTGCCAGCAGTGAACTGAATGGGTCAGACGGCTATGGCTACACCTTC. Protein product: CASSELNGSDGYGYTF.

This clonotype came up many times. The chain uses TRBV3-1 and TRBJ1-2; the D is unclear. The CDR3 sequence is 11 residues long. Per the germline V gene, CDR1 is LGHDT and CDR2 is YNNKEL (reference sequence). V gave up 8 bases and J gave up 4 bases, with 8 bases separating them. The CDR3 DNA is TGTGCCAGCGGACGGGGCTATGGCTACACCTTC. It codes for CASGRGYGYTF.

This clonotype was seen at least ten times. The genes are TRBV6-1 and TRBJ1-2; D may be TRBD1 (6 bases). The V end lost 6 bases, the J end lost 3 bases, and 11 bases lay between the germline ends. The germline gives CDR1 MNHNS, CDR2 SASEGT. The CDR3 runs 13 residues. The CDR3: CASSTWTDYGYTF. The CDR3 DNA reads as TGTGCCAGCAGCACATGGACAGACTATGGCTACACCTTC.

Here the CDR3 DNA reads TGTGCCAGCAGTGGGGAGCGGGGGGACAACTACAATGAGCAGTTCTTC. This sequence encodes CASSGERGDNYNEQFF. The V gene is TRBV25-1, the J gene TRBJ2-1; 9 nucleotides align to TRBD2. Per the germline V gene, CDR1 is MGHDK and CDR2 is SYGVNS. CDR3 size: 16 residues. The V and J ends lost 4 bases and 3 bases, in that order; junction bases with no gene match: 7.

The chain is built from TRBV14 and TRBJ1-2, with 9 positions matching TRBD1. V was clipped by 0 bases and J by 4 bases; unmatched bases: 6. The germline gives CDR1 SGHDN, CDR2 FVKESK. This CDR3 has 16 residues. The CDR3 spells CASSQDRTGGGYGYTF. CDR3 coding DNA: TGTGCCAGCAGCCAAGATAGAACAGGGGGCGGCTATGGCTACACCTTC.

This clonotype was detected many times. This chain joins TRBV12-3 or TRBV12-4 and TRBJ2-1; D may be TRBD1 (5 bases). This CDR3 contains 16 residues. V lost 1 base, J lost 4 bases, and 14 bases lay in between. This chain's CDR3 is CASSLVGEEPYNEQFF. CDR3 coding DNA: TGTGCCAGCAGTTTAGTAGGGGAAGAGCCTTACAATGAGCAGTTCTTC.

This clonotype was seen more than once but under ten times. The chain couples TRBV6-1 to TRBJ2-2; D not resolved. The CDR3 consists of 15 residues. V lost 1 base to trimming and J lost 7 bases, with 13 bases between them. Looked up from germline, CDR1 is MNHNS and CDR2 is SASEGT. CDR3 sequence reads: CASSEVSWDDGELFF. The CDR3 DNA is TGTGCCAGCAGTGAAGTTTCTTGGGATGACGGGGAGCTGTTTTTT.

This clonotype occurred many times. The chain carries TRBV5-8 and TRBJ2-2; D not resolved. With 2 bases removed from V and 0 bases from J, the gap between germline ends came to 2 bases. CDR3 size: 13 residues. Germline V gives CDR1 SGHTS, CDR2 YDEGEE. CDR3 residues: CASSFANTGELFF. CDR3 bases: TGTGCCAGCAGCTTTGCGAACACCGGGGAGCTGTTTTTT. Drawing the rest from reference TRBV5-8 and TRBJ2-2, the complete variable domain is EAGVTQSPTHLIKTRGQQATLRCSPISGHTSVYWYQQALGLGLQFLLWYDEGEERNRGNFPPRFSGRQFPNYSSELNVNALELEDSALYLCASSFANTGELFFGEGSRLTVL.

The chain combines TRBV3-1 with TRBJ2-7; 9 bases are shared with TRBD2. Losses at the gene ends were 0 bases for V and 3 bases for J; bases not matched to a gene: 6. The CDR3 consists of 16 residues. Germline CDR1 reads LGHDT; CDR2 reads YNNKEL (reference sequence). CDR3 loop: CASSQDLLAGLYEQYF. The CDR3 DNA is TGTGCCAGCAGCCAAGATCTTCTAGCGGGACTCTACGAGCAGTACTTC.

This clonotype was seen many times. This chain joins TRBV2 and TRBJ1-1; 8 bases line up with TRBD1. CDR1 is SNHLY and CDR2 is FYNNEI in the germline V gene. V trimming: 3 bases; J trimming: 5 bases; junction bases outside the gene matches: 8. CDR3 length: 15 amino acids. The CDR3 coding sequence is TGTGCCAGCAGTGATCTAGGCAGGGGGCGGACTGAAGCTTTCTTT. Its protein product is CASSDLGRGRTEAFF.